This T cell receptor (beta chain) was identified during a study of T cells expressing NK-cell markers. For each CDR3 protein, TCRdb gives one entry from its re-call of the 5' RACE reads, without DNA. Its listing shows 550,000 to 600,000 distinct CDR3 sequences. Germline assignment: CDR1 SNHLY and CDR2 FYNNEI. The length of the CDR3 is 17 residues. This receptor was taken from a man between 18 and 29 years old in good health. Sequencing used blood T cells: a sorted CD56 or NKG2C T cell subset, CD4+ or CD8+ T cells, or bulk PBMC T cells (not recorded which). The chain has TRBV2 and TRBJ2-1; TCRdb indicates TRBD2, and absent DNA this call remains unverified. CDR3 loop: CASSEALLAGLYNEQFF.